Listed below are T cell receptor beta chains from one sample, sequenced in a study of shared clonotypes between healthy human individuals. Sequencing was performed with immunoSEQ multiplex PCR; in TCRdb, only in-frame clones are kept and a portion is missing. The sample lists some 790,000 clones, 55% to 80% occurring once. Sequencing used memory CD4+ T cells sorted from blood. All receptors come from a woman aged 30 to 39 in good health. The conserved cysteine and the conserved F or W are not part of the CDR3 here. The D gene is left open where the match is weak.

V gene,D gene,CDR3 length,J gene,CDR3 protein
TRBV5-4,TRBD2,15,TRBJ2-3,ASSLEVGLAVSDTQY
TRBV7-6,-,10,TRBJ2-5,ASSLGVETQY
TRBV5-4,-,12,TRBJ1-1,ASSWWGADTEAF
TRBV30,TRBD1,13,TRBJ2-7,AWRPGQQYSYEQY
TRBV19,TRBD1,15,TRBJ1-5,ASSRRQGHYSNQPQH
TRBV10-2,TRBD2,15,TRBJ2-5,ASTPLLTSGVVETQY
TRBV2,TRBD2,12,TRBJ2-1,AGSRREGGGEQF
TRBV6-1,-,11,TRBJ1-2,ASRLTENYGYT
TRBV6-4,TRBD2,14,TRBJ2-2,ASSVGLAGVGGELF
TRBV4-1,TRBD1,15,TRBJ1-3,ASSQGRQGKSGNTIY
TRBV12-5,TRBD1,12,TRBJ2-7,ASKGGTGGYEQY
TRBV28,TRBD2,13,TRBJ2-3,ASKTFSGETDTQY
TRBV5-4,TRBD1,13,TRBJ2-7,ASSESGTGPYEQY
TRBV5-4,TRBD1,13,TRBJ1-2,ASSLGQGLNYGYT
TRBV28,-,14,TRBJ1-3,ASSLFQGARGNTIY
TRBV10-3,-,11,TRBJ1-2,AIKAASLYGYT
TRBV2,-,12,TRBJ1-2,ASSERGANYGYT
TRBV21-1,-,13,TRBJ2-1,ASSKVGTGENEQF
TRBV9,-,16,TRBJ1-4,ASSPSDRNYATNEKLF
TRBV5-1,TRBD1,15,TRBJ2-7,ASSLAERKGASYEQY
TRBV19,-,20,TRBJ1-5,ASSIDLWRFRSRQLSNQPQH
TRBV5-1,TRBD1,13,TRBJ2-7,ASSLGDRDLHEQY
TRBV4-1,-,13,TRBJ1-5,ASSQYTGFNQPQH